One and the same sample provided the 22 T cell receptor beta chains below, sequenced in a study of OX40 agonist ivuxolimab in advanced cancers. Only in-frame clones appear in the TCRdb table, and some are missing; sequencing was by immunoSEQ multiplex PCR. There are 95,000 to 110,000 clones in the sample; 80% to 95% occur only once, and about 1.2% lies in the top ten. This material consisted of CD4+ or CD8+ T cells sorted from blood, taken in a trial of the OX40 agonist ivuxolimab. These receptors came from an adult with an advanced solid tumor such as melanoma, head and neck, liver or kidney cancer.

The chain is built from TRBV19 and TRBJ2-1; D is possibly TRBD2 (6 bases). Trimming took off 1 base at V and 4 bases at J, with 17 bases between the two ends. CDR3 size: 17 residues. Germline lookup yields CDR1 LNHDA and CDR2 SQIVND (reference sequence). CDR3 sequence reads: CASSIAPPRGGYNEQFF. CDR3 in DNA: TGTGCCAGTAGTATAGCCCCGCCGCGGGGCGGGTACAATGAGCAGTTCTTC.

J is TRBJ2-7 and V is TRBV6-5; D might be TRBD1 (6 bases). The CDR3 consists of 11 residues. CDR1 is MNHEY, CDR2 SVGAGI, per germline. Trimming pared 6 bases from V and 7 bases from J, leaving 10 bases between. CDR3 loop: CASRIGTEQYF. The CDR3 nucleotides read TGTGCCAGCAGGATAGGGACAGAGCAGTACTTC.

This chain links TRBV5-6 with TRBJ1-1; D remains unclear. This CDR3 is 14 amino acids long. V lost 1 base to trimming and J lost 1 base, with 8 bases between them. Germline V CDR1 and CDR2: SGHDT, YYEEEE. The CDR3 loop reads CASSLSGGNTEAFF. The CDR3 bases are TGTGCCAGCAGCTTGTCGGGCGGGAACACTGAAGCTTTCTTT.

This clone was found once. CDR3 DNA sequence: TGTGCCAGCAGCTTAACGGGCAGCTACAATGAGCAGTTCTTC. Its protein is CASSLTGSYNEQFF. The chain employs TRBV7-6 and TRBJ2-1; D is undetermined. From germline, CDR1 is SGHVS and CDR2 FNYEAQ. Trimming took 2 bases from V and 3 from J, leaving 8 bases between them. The CDR3 runs to 14 residues. The variable domain in full, completed from reference TRBV7-6 and TRBJ2-1, reads GAGVSQSPRYKVTKRGQDVALRCDPISGHVSLYWYRQALGQGPEFLTYFNYEAQQDKSGLPNDRFSAERPEGSISTLTIQRTEQRDSAMYRCASSLTGSYNEQFFGPGTRLTVL.

The rearrangement joins TRBV19 to TRBJ1-2; 8 nucleotides agree with TRBD1. This CDR3 is built from 14 residues. The germline V gene has CDR1 LNHDA and CDR2 SQIVND (reference sequence). V lost 2 bases, J lost 2 bases, and 1 base stayed unmatched. The CDR3 region has the DNA TGTGCCAGTAGTATATACAGGGGGAACTATGGCTACACCTTC. As protein: CASSIYRGNYGYTF. The entire variable domain, with the rest obtained from reference TRBV19 and TRBJ1-2, is as follows: DGGITQSPKYLFRKEGQNVTLSCEQNLNHDAMYWYRQDPGQGLRLIYYSQIVNDFQKGDIAEGYSVSREKKESFPLTVTSAQKNPTAFYLCASSIYRGNYGYTFGSGTRLTVV.

CDR3 DNA: TGTGCCAGCACTGTTAGTAGTCAGCCCCAGCATTTT. Translated, it gives CASTVSSQPQHF. The V and J genes are TRBV28 and TRBJ1-5; unclear D gene. This CDR3 region has 12 residues. The V gene lost 7 bases and the J gene lost 6 bases, with 10 bases spanning the gap. CDR1 MDHEN and CDR2 SYDVKM come from the germline V gene.

The rearrangement joins TRBV30 to TRBJ1-5; D is ambiguous. Trimming removed 4 bases from V and 0 bases from J, with 10 bases in between. In germline, CDR1 is GTSNPN, CDR2 SVGIG (reference sequence). The CDR3 runs 14 residues. As DNA, the CDR3 is TGTGCCTGGATGGACCAAAGTAGCAATCAGCCCCAGCATTTT. It codes for CAWMDQSSNQPQHF.

CDR3 nucleotides: TGTGCCAGCAGCTTGGCTACAGGGGTTGGAAACACCATATATTTT. Translation: CASSLATGVGNTIYF. This rearrangement joins TRBV5-4 to TRBJ1-3, with 7 bases that match TRBD1. V gave up 0 bases and J gave up 3 bases; unmatched junction bases: 3. CDR1 SGHNT and CDR2 YYREEE come from the germline V gene (reference sequence). CDR3 length: 15 residues.

The V call is TRBV18, the J call TRBJ2-5; a possible D gene is TRBD2 (6 bases). This CDR3 contains 14 residues. V was pared by 6 bases and J by 4 bases, with 15 bases between. Germline V gene sequence: CDR1 KGHSH, CDR2 LQKENI. Here the CDR3 DNA reads TGTGCCAGCTCCCCCGCGGGGAATCGAGAGACCCAGTACTTC. This encodes CASSPAGNRETQYF.

The V gene is TRBV29-1, the J gene TRBJ1-2; 12 nucleotides agree with TRBD1. CDR1 is SQVTM, CDR2 ANQGSEA, per germline. CDR3 length: 14 residues. V lost 6 bases to trimming and J lost 4 bases; unmatched junction nucleotides: 6. For the CDR3, the DNA is TGCAGCGTGGACGGGACAGGGGGCCCCTATGGCTACACCTTC. It is translated as CSVDGTGGPYGYTF.

The chain uses TRBV5-6 and TRBJ1-5; the D is unclear. Deletions cut 0 bases from V and 5 bases from J, with 3 bases between. CDR1 is SGHDT, CDR2 YYEEEE, per germline. This CDR3 is 12 amino acids long. The CDR3 bases are TGTGCCAGCAGCTTGGGCCATCAGCCCCAGCATTTT. Protein: CASSLGHQPQHF.

V and J are TRBV7-2 and TRBJ1-1; D not certain. CDR1 and CDR2 (germline): SGHTA, FQGNSA. The CDR3 length is 13 residues. The germline V and J ends were trimmed by 4 bases and 5 bases, with 11 bases remaining between them. The CDR3 region is CASSSFGETEAFF. The CDR3 DNA reads TGTGCCAGCAGCTCATTTGGGGAAACTGAAGCTTTCTTT.

The chain links TRBV6-5 to TRBJ1-5; D perhaps matches TRBD1 (5 bases). V was clipped by 3 bases and J by 3 bases, with 9 bases between them. Germline CDR1 MNHEY, CDR2 SVGAGI. CDR3 length equals 14 residues. Here the CDR3 reads CASSYVGVNQPQHF. Written as DNA, the CDR3 is TGTGCCAGCAGTTATGTGGGGGTCAATCAGCCCCAGCATTTT.

This clone appeared a single time. The chain is built from TRBV19 and TRBJ1-5; D possibly corresponds to TRBD1 (6 bases). The germline gives CDR1 LNHDA, CDR2 SQIVND (reference sequence). Trimming took off 5 bases at V and 0 bases at J, with 20 bases between the two ends. This CDR3 contains 18 residues. CDR3 nucleotides: TGTGCCAGTAGTCCAAAAGGGGGGGGTACCATTAGCAATCAGCCCCAGCATTTT. Translating it yields CASSPKGGGTISNQPQHF.

This chain uses TRBV11-2 with TRBJ2-1; no definite D call. Looked up from germline, CDR1 is SGHAT and CDR2 is FQNNGV. This CDR3 has 16 residues. Trimming cost V 4 bases and J 5 bases, with 18 bases left between them. CDR3 region: CASSSGNWVNNNEQFF. The CDR3 bases are TGTGCCAGCAGCTCTGGGAACTGGGTGAACAACAATGAGCAGTTCTTC. Filled out from reference TRBV11-2 and TRBJ2-1, the complete variable domain reads EAGVAQSPRYKIIEKRQSVAFWCNPISGHATLYWYQQILGQGPKLLIQFQNNGVVDDSQLPKDRFSAERLKGVDSTLKIQPAKLEDSAVYLCASSSGNWVNNNEQFFGPGTRLTVL.

This rearrangement joins TRBV20-1 to TRBJ2-1; D is perhaps TRBD1 (6 bases). Trimming took 2 bases from V and 10 from J, leaving 9 bases between them. The CDR3 has 11 amino acids. In germline, CDR1 is DFQATT, CDR2 SNEGSKA (reference sequence). This CDR3 is CSARPGGEQFF. CDR3 bases: TGCAGTGCTAGACCTGGGGGCGAGCAGTTCTTC.

This chain joins TRBV7-3 and TRBJ2-5; D unresolved. Germline-derived CDR1 and CDR2 are SGHTA and FQGTGA. Trimming took off 0 bases at V and 1 base at J, with 3 bases between the two ends. The CDR3 contains 13 residues. CDR3 in DNA: TGTGCCAGCAGCTTAACCCTCCAAGAGACCCAGTACTTC. This gives the protein CASSLTLQETQYF.

The rearrangement uses TRBV4-2 and TRBJ2-2; perhaps TRBD1 as D (5 bases). In germline, CDR1 is LGHNA, CDR2 YNFKEQ. Trimming left V 4 bases short and J 6 bases short, with 15 bases between. This CDR3 spans 15 amino acids. This chain's CDR3 is CASSPEGERAGELFF. Here the CDR3 DNA reads TGTGCCAGCAGCCCTGAAGGGGAAAGGGCCGGGGAGCTGTTTTTT.

The rearrangement uses TRBV25-1 and TRBJ2-7; no clear D gene. Germline CDR1 is MGHDK and CDR2 is SYGVNS. The CDR3 runs 13 residues. Trimming pared 4 bases from V and 3 bases from J, leaving 10 bases between. DNA of the CDR3: TGTGCCAGCAGTGGCCCGGATTTCTACGAGCAGTACTTC. This sequence encodes CASSGPDFYEQYF.

The V and J genes are TRBV7-2 and TRBJ1-3; D is unclear. Germline CDR1 reads SGHTA; CDR2 reads FQGNSA. This CDR3 comprises 14 residues. Between the trimmed V and J ends, which lost 3 bases and 4 bases, there was a span of 10 bases. The DNA for the CDR3 is TGTGCCAGCAGCTTGGGAAATTCCGGAAACACCATATATTTT. Amino acid sequence: CASSLGNSGNTIYF.

This clone was picked up one time. The chain carries TRBV25-1 and TRBJ2-7; D gene ambiguous. Germline lookup yields CDR1 MGHDK and CDR2 SYGVNS. This CDR3 is 13 amino acids long. Deletions cut 4 bases from V and 0 bases from J, with 7 bases between. The CDR3 nucleotides read TGTGCCAGCAGTGCCGCGCCCTCCTACGAGCAGTACTTC. This gives the protein CASSAAPSYEQYF.

The genes are TRBV5-4 and TRBJ1-1; 9 bases agree with TRBD1. The germline gives CDR1 SGHNT, CDR2 YYREEE (reference sequence). J was trimmed by 4 bases and V by 4 bases; bases with no gene match: 5. This CDR3 comprises 14 residues. Here the CDR3 reads CASSTGQGSTEAFF. CDR3 coding DNA: TGTGCCAGCAGCACCGGACAGGGGAGCACTGAAGCTTTCTTT.